These T cell receptor beta chains were read from a single sample in a study of Ad26.COV2.S vaccination and SARS-CoV-2 variants. The data were produced by immunoSEQ multiplex PCR, yet TCRdb's version contains in-frame clones alone and is incomplete. This sample has just over 350,000 clones, with around 90% found just once. Sequenced material: peripheral blood, taken after recovery from COVID-19. These receptors were obtained from a human donor who had recovered from COVID-19. CDR3s include the opening cysteine and the closing phenylalanine or tryptophan. A D gene is named only where the DNA matches it firmly. The size of a clone is reported for some rows only, either as once, few or many, or as a class for expanded clones.

TRBJ2-1,TRBV7-9,.,.,TGTGCCAGCAGCCCATATCTTGGCGGGGGCCGTAATGAGCAGTTCTTC,CASSPYLGGGRNEQFF
TRBJ2-5,TRBV11-2,.,TRBD2,TGTGCCAGCAGCTTGCTAGCGGGGGGGAGTCTTTCGTCCCAGTACTTC,CASSLLAGGSLSSQYF
TRBJ2-4,TRBV13,.,.,TGTGCCAGTCAGGGGAAGACCAAAAACATTCAGTACTTC,CASQGKTKNIQYF
TRBJ1-2,TRBV2,.,.,TGTGCCAGCAGTTTATCCCTCCGGCATGGCTACACCTTC,CASSLSLRHGYTF
TRBJ2-1,TRBV6-5,once,.,TGTGCCAGCAGACTAGGGACCCCCTCGGGGAATGAGCAGTTCTTC,CASRLGTPSGNEQFF
TRBJ2-2,TRBV7-2,.,TRBD1,TGTGCAGCCGGGACAGGGTATTCCGGGGAGCTGTTTTTT,CAAGTGYSGELFF
TRBJ1-5,TRBV19,.,.,TGTGCCAGTAGTCCACAGAAGTGGGTTCAGCCCCAGCATTTT,CASSPQKWVQPQHF
TRBJ1-1,TRBV27,.,.,TGTGCCAGCAGTTTTCTTAACTACCTGAACACTGAAGCTTTCTTT,CASSFLNYLNTEAFF
TRBJ2-1,TRBV9,.,TRBD1,TGTGCCAGCAGCGTAGCGGCGACAGGGGGGAAGCATGAGCAGTTCTTC,CASSVAATGGKHEQFF
TRBJ1-4,TRBV2,.,.,TGTGCCAGCAGGGACGGAGTTAATGAAAAACTGTTTTTT,CASRDGVNEKLFF
TRBJ2-3,TRBV9,.,TRBD2,TGTGCCAGCAGCCTACTAGCGGGGGGCCGCACAGATACGCAGTATTTT,CASSLLAGGRTDTQYF
TRBJ1-2,TRBV11-2,.,.,TGTGCCAGCAGCTTAACCCCGAATCCCAGGGGAAATGGCTACACCTTC,CASSLTPNPRGNGYTF
TRBJ1-2,TRBV6-2/TRBV6-3,.,.,TGTGCCAGCAGTTACTTAACAGCTAACTATGGCTACACCTTC,CASSYLTANYGYTF
TRBJ2-7,TRBV9,.,TRBD1,TGTGCCAGCAGCGTAGAAGAGGGGGCGGCCGAGCAGTACTTC,CASSVEEGAAEQYF
TRBJ1-5,TRBV7-8,.,.,TGTGCCAGCAGCCCAGCGGGGGGCAATCAGCCCCAGCATTTT,CASSPAGGNQPQHF
TRBJ1-1,TRBV29-1,.,TRBD1,TGCAGCGTTCGAGGAAGGGGCCTGAGGGGGCCCCTGAACACTGAAGCTTTCTTT,CSVRGRGLRGPLNTEAFF
TRBJ2-6,TRBV11-2,.,.,TGTGCCAGCAGTTACGGACGGGGACACTCTGGGGCCAACGTCCTGACTTTC,CASSYGRGHSGANVLTF
TRBJ1-3,TRBV19,.,.,TGTGCCAGTAATCCCGGGGGAGGAAACACCATATATTTT,CASNPGGGNTIYF
TRBJ2-1,TRBV2,.,.,TGTGCCGTAAGTCTGGGGATGCACGATGAGCAGTTCTTC,CAVSLGMHDEQFF
TRBJ2-4,TRBV6-1,.,TRBD2,TGTGCCAGCAGTGAAGTCGCGGGGGGGAATTGGGACATTCAGTACTTC,CASSEVAGGNWDIQYF
TRBJ2-7,TRBV11-2,.,TRBD1,TGTGCCAGCAGCACCCTCCAGGGGGCGACCTACGAGCAGTACTTC,CASSTLQGATYEQYF
TRBJ2-7,TRBV7-9,.,TRBD2,TGTGCCAGCAGCGCAGCGGGGGACTACGAGCAGTACTTC,CASSAAGDYEQYF
TRBJ2-6,TRBV19,.,.,TGTGCCAGTAGTCCCGGACAGAACTCTGGGGCCAACGTCCTGACTTTC,CASSPGQNSGANVLTF